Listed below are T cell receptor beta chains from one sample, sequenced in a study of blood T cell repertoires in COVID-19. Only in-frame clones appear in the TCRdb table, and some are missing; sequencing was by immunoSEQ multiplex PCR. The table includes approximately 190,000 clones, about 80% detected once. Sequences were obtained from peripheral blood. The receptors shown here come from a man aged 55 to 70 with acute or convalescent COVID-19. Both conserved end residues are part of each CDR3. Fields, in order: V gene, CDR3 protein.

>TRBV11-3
CASSPGRAQGMNTEAFF
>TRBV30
CAWSVRRGAPQAFF
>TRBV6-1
CASSDWGTSGTTPFF
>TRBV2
CASSEAGGARGNTIYF
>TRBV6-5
CASSLSGQYYNSPLHF
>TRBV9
CASSVGGSGHNGYTF
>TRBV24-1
CATSDSGTSGINEQFF
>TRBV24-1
CATSDSPRGFAPAEQFF
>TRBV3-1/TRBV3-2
CASRRADTQYF
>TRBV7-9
CASSRGGYNSPLHF
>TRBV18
CASSTGSQETQYF
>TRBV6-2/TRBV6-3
CASSYTFLSGGAINEQFF
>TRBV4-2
CASSQVSGGATSTDTQYF
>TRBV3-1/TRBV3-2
CASSQRNGLAFPYEQYF
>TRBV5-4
CASSDRIGGTGELFF
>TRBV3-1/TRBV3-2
CASSRTTGGVGNTIYF